Each of the 5 T cell receptor beta chains below was sequenced from the same sample in a study of cytomegalovirus exposure and HLA in healthy donors. Amplification used 60 Vbeta primers and 13 Jbeta primers. Sequencing used immunoSEQ multiplex PCR; TCRdb keeps in-frame clones, though not all of them. The sample has some 110,000 clones, 79% seen once. Sequenced input: PBMCs. The source of these receptors is a young woman in good health and CMV-seropositive.

The rearrangement links TRBV5-1 to TRBJ2-1; 10 bases are shared with TRBD2. The CDR3 consists of 15 residues. With V trimmed by 1 base and J by 7 bases, 5 bases remained unmatched. Germline-derived CDR1 and CDR2 are SGHRS and YFSETQ. In DNA, the CDR3 is TGCGCCAGCAGCTTGATGAGCGGGAGGGATAATGAGCAGTTCTTC. Translating gives CASSLMSGRDNEQFF.

The chain carries TRBV20-1 and TRBJ2-5; no clear D gene. Germline lookup yields CDR1 DFQATT and CDR2 SNEGSKA (reference sequence). This CDR3 comprises 11 residues. Deletions cut 5 bases from V and 5 bases from J, with 9 bases between. In nucleotides, the CDR3 is TGCAGTGCTTCTTTCGGGGAGACCCAGTACTTC. It is translated as CSASFGETQYF.

V and J are TRBV9 and TRBJ1-1; 7 positions agree with TRBD1. In germline, CDR1 is SGDLS, CDR2 YYNGEE. Trimming took 6 bases from V and 1 from J; bases not matched to a gene: 6. The CDR3 runs 14 residues. As DNA, the CDR3 is TGTGCCAGCACCCCGGGACAGTCGAACACTGAAGCTTTCTTT. Amino acids: CASTPGQSNTEAFF.

The V call is TRBV5-6, the J call TRBJ2-7, with TRBD2 as a possible D gene (5 bases). Trimming took 0 bases from V and 3 from J, leaving 16 bases between them. Per germline, CDR1 SGHDT and CDR2 YYEEEE. The CDR3 length is 16 residues. CDR3 protein: CASSLAGGLGFYEQYF. Here the CDR3 DNA reads TGTGCCAGCAGCTTGGCCGGCGGGTTGGGTTTCTACGAGCAGTACTTC.

This chain connects TRBV27 to TRBJ1-4; 7 bases are shared with TRBD1. The CDR3 has 13 residues. Trimming at V came to 6 bases and at J to 10 bases, leaving 8 bases not matched to a gene. The V gene's germline CDR1 is MNHEY and CDR2 SMNVEV (reference sequence). The CDR3 here is CASSLTGSGKLFF. The CDR3 nucleotides read TGTGCCAGCAGCCTGACAGGGTCCGGAAAACTGTTTTTT.